Below, 20 T cell receptor beta chains from the same sample are listed, as sequenced in a study of control samples from healthy donors and cancer patients (dated by TCRdb to about 2020). The library was built by means of the immunoSEQ multiplex PCR assay. The clones in this table, taken by TCRdb from immuneACCESS, are in-frame only. Not every clone is retained; where verified, under half of the shortfall comes from an unresolved V gene, and the cause of the rest is unknown. A total of around 130,000 clones appear in this sample, approximately 91% of them only once. The ten biggest clones cover roughly 3.2% of the sample. Input material: blood. These receptors originate from a man aged 50-60 years in good health.

The J gene is TRBJ2-2, the V gene TRBV6-4, with TRBD2 matching 11 bases. The CDR3 is 15 amino acids. With 5 bases clipped from V and 3 bases from J, the junction kept 2 bases outside the gene matches. CDR1 and CDR2 from the germline V gene are MRHNA and SNTAGT. The CDR3 DNA reads as TGTGCCAGCAGTAGACTAGCGGGATACACCGGGGAGCTGTTTTTT. It encodes CASSRLAGYTGELFF.

The chain employs TRBV3-1 (or the pseudogene TRBV3-2) and TRBJ1-1; no clear D gene. V was pared by 0 bases and J by 1 base, with 6 bases between. Germline lookup yields CDR1 LGHDT and CDR2 YNNKEL (reference sequence). This CDR3 is built from 14 residues. The CDR3 spells CASSQDLGNTEAFF. CDR3 bases: TGTGCCAGCAGCCAAGATCTGGGGAACACTGAAGCTTTCTTT.

The V call is TRBV6-5, the J call TRBJ1-4; TRBD1 matches 10 bases. Germline-derived CDR1 and CDR2 are MNHEY and SVGAGI. The CDR3 extends over 12 amino acids. The CDR3 region is CATRDRGEKLFF. DNA of the CDR3: TGTGCTACTCGGGACAGGGGTGAAAAACTGTTTTTT.

This clone was seen just once. The chain combines TRBV15 with TRBJ2-1; no reliable D call. There are 15 residues in the CDR3. In germline, CDR1 is LNHNV, CDR2 YYDKDF (reference sequence). V shed 0 bases and J shed 5 bases, with 11 bases lying between them. CDR3 in amino acids: CATSRDDGPDNEQFF. As DNA, the CDR3 is TGTGCCACCAGCAGAGATGATGGGCCGGACAATGAGCAGTTCTTC. Supplemented by reference TRBV15 and TRBJ2-1, the full variable domain reads DAMVIQNPRYQVTQFGKPVTLSCSQTLNHNVMYWYQQKSSQAPKLLFHYYDKDFNNEADTPDNFQSRRPNTSFCFLDIRSPGLGDTAMYLCATSRDDGPDNEQFFGPGTRLTVL.

This clone appeared a few times. The V and J genes are TRBV7-6 and TRBJ1-3; 8 nucleotides line up with TRBD1. Losses at the gene ends were 6 bases for V and 0 bases for J; bases not matched to a gene: 4. This CDR3 comprises 15 residues. CDR1 is SGHVS, CDR2 FNYEAQ, per germline. The CDR3, as DNA: TGTGCCAGCAGACGTGGGACAGGCTCTGGAAACACCATATATTTT. This sequence encodes CASRRGTGSGNTIYF.

As DNA, the CDR3 is TGTGCCAGCAGTACTAGCGGATACACAGATACGCAGTATTTT. Protein sequence: CASSTSGYTDTQYF. The V call is TRBV7-3, the J call TRBJ2-3, with 8 positions matching TRBD2. V lost 6 bases and J lost 2; bases outside the gene matches: 4. Germline lookup yields CDR1 SGHTA and CDR2 FQGTGA. This CDR3 is built from 14 residues.

V usage is TRBV28 and J usage is TRBJ2-2; D gene unclear. From germline, CDR1 is MDHEN and CDR2 SYDVKM. The CDR3 consists of 14 residues. V was pared by 2 bases and J by 7 bases, with 11 bases between. CDR3 sequence reads: CASSLHSIVGELFF. The CDR3 DNA reads as TGTGCCAGCAGTTTACATTCTATCGTCGGGGAGCTGTTTTTT.

V is TRBV11-2 and J is TRBJ2-5, with a weak D call TRBD2 (6 bases). The V end was cut by 3 bases, the J end by 5 bases, with 16 bases between. Germline V gene lookup returns CDR1 SGHAT and CDR2 FQNNGV. CDR3 length: 15 amino acids. CDR3 residues: CASSLGGWVEETQYF. CDR3 bases: TGTGCCAGCAGCTTGGGGGGTTGGGTAGAGGAGACCCAGTACTTC. The full variable domain, completed using reference TRBV11-2 and TRBJ2-5, is EAGVAQSPRYKIIEKRQSVAFWCNPISGHATLYWYQQILGQGPKLLIQFQNNGVVDDSQLPKDRFSAERLKGVDSTLKIQPAKLEDSAVYLCASSLGGWVEETQYFGPGTRLLVL.

This clone was seen only once. This chain uses TRBV30 with TRBJ1-4; no firm D call. Germline values: CDR1 GTSNPN, CDR2 SVGIG (reference sequence). CDR3 length: 11 amino acids. CDR3 nucleotide sequence: TGTGCTTTGGACCTGGATGGAAAACTGTTTTTT. It codes for CALDLDGKLFF.

This clone was detected a few times. The CDR3 spells CASNIGGAEGNTEAFF. The CDR3 coding sequence is TGTGCCAGCAACATCGGAGGGGCGGAGGGGAACACTGAAGCTTTCTTT. V is TRBV7-9 and J is TRBJ1-1, with D possibly matching TRBD1 (5 bases). The V end was cut by 7 bases, the J end by 1 base, with 19 bases between. The CDR3 has 16 amino acids. Per the germline V gene, CDR1 is SEHNR and CDR2 is FQNEAQ (reference sequence).

The J gene is TRBJ1-2, the V gene TRBV3-1 (or the pseudogene TRBV3-2); TRBD1 might be the D (5 bases). The germline V gene encodes CDR1 LGHDT and CDR2 YNNKEL (reference sequence). This CDR3 contains 15 residues. Trimming shortened V by 4 bases and J by 3 bases, and 15 bases separated the two germline ends. CDR3 loop: CASSPFGAGYYGYTF. CDR3 sequence (DNA): TGTGCCAGCAGCCCTTTCGGGGCAGGGTACTATGGCTACACCTTC.

V gene TRBV10-2 combines with J gene TRBJ1-1; no definite D call. From germline, CDR1 is WSHSY and CDR2 SAAADI. CDR3 size: 12 residues. Trimming removed 5 bases at V and 8 bases at J, with 12 bases between. The chain's CDR3 is CASSQQSTEAFF. The CDR3 DNA reads TGCGCCAGCAGTCAGCAATCCACCGAAGCTTTCTTT.

The chain combines TRBV10-2 with TRBJ1-5, with D maybe TRBD1 (5 bases). V lost 3 bases, J lost 4 bases, and 13 bases lay in between. CDR1 and CDR2 (germline): WSHSY, SAAADI. CDR3 length: 15 residues. CDR3 nucleotide sequence: TGCGCCAGCAGTGATCAGGGCATGAAGAATCAGCCCCAGCATTTT. Protein sequence: CASSDQGMKNQPQHF.

This clone was counted once. V gene TRBV29-1 combines with J gene TRBJ1-6; TRBD1 is a possible D gene (6 bases). Germline loops: CDR1 SQVTM, CDR2 ANQGSEA. V was pared by 0 bases and J by 3 bases, with 12 bases between. This CDR3 has 16 amino acids. The CDR3 bases are TGCAGCGTTGAAGATAAAGGGGGGGTCTATAATTCACCCCTCCACTTT. Protein sequence: CSVEDKGGVYNSPLHF.

The V and J genes are TRBV6-5 and TRBJ2-7; D is uncertain. V shed 8 bases and J shed 1 base, with 12 bases lying between them. CDR3 length equals 13 residues. The germline V gene encodes CDR1 MNHEY and CDR2 SVGAGI. CDR3 loop: CASHAGRSYEQYF. The CDR3, as DNA: TGTGCCAGCCATGCAGGTAGATCCTACGAGCAGTACTTC.

This clone came up once. The chain combines TRBV27 with TRBJ2-1; possibly TRBD1 or TRBD2 for D (6 bases each). CDR1 is MNHEY, CDR2 SMNVEV, per germline (reference sequence). V lost 5 bases and J lost 7, with 18 bases in between. The CDR3 is made up of 15 amino acids. CDR3 sequence (DNA): TGTGCCAGCAGTCCAACCGGGGGCCTTTTGAATGAGCAGTTCTTC. This gives the protein CASSPTGGLLNEQFF.

In its sample, this clone was seen a few times. This chain uses TRBV12-3 or TRBV12-4 with TRBJ1-1; D is uncertain. V was trimmed by 7 bases and J by 1 base, leaving 4 bases between them. The CDR3 runs to 11 residues. CDR3 region: CASNENTEAFF. CDR3 bases: TGTGCCAGCAATGAGAACACTGAAGCTTTCTTT.

J is TRBJ1-6 and V is TRBV12-3 or TRBV12-4, with unresolved D. The CDR3 consists of 12 residues. Trimming stripped 4 bases from V and 9 bases from J, with 7 bases between. The CDR3 sequence is CASSSSFSPLHF. As DNA, the CDR3 is TGTGCCAGCAGTTCTAGTTTTTCACCCCTCCACTTT.

With respect to this clone: The same CDR3 arises from other DNA sequences in this sample as well. The rearrangement joins TRBV30 to TRBJ1-3; D remains unclear. The CDR3 is 13 amino acids. Trimming shortened V by 3 bases and J by 0 bases, and 6 bases separated the two germline ends. Germline values: CDR1 GTSNPN, CDR2 SVGIG (reference sequence). CDR3 loop: CAWRQTSGNTIYF. CDR3 in DNA: TGTGCCTGGAGACAGACCTCTGGAAACACCATATATTTT.

V gene TRBV5-1 combines with J gene TRBJ1-1; 7 bases are a match to TRBD1. V shed 4 bases, J shed 6 bases, and the junction held 6 bases outside the gene matches. CDR1 and CDR2 from the germline V gene are SGHRS and YFSETQ. The CDR3 is made up of 13 amino acids. CDR3 amino acids: CASSLGQASEAFF. For the CDR3, the DNA is TGCGCCAGCAGCCTAGGACAGGCTTCTGAAGCTTTCTTT.